Reported below is one T cell receptor beta chain. This specimen belongs to a study of T cells in Graves' hyperthyroidism and ophthalmopathy. Researchers amplified the TCR beta CDR3 regions from RNA transcripts. When the TCR CDR3 underwent first-round RT-PCR, the HTBI primer set was used. TCRdb reanalysed the multiplex PCR reads using MiXCR and keeps one entry per CDR3 protein. This sample has 690,000 or so distinct CDR3 sequences, with around 20% found just once. Per germline, CDR1 SGHKS and CDR2 YYEKEE (reference sequence). J was trimmed by 4 bases and V by 2 bases; bases with no gene match: 8. The CDR3 is 16 residues long.

The TCR sequence derives from a woman aged 45-65 years with Graves' hyperthyroidism that later progressed to Graves' ophthalmopathy. The chain carries TRBV5-5 and TRBJ2-2; TRBD1 matches 7 bases. The sample was blood. The CDR3 DNA reads TGTGCCAGCAGCTTCTATTACAGGGGAATCACCGGGGAGCTGTTTTTT. The encoded protein is CASSFYYRGITGELFF.